This TCR beta chain is from a study of cytomegalovirus exposure and HLA in healthy donors. Looking at the study overall: Some 180 million T cells yielded roughly 120 million unique TCR beta sequences in earlier analysis. Study-level findings and limits: A later analysis showed TCR association rates differing by HLA locus, peaking at DRB1 and lowest at HLA-C. A later analysis found most CMV-associated TCR beta chains apparently HLA-restricted.

From germline, CDR1 is SNHLY and CDR2 FYNNEI. The CDR3 sequence is 13 residues long. The V segment lost 4 bases and the J segment 2 bases; nucleotides outside the gene matches: 1. Amplification used 60 Vbeta primers and 13 Jbeta primers. Clones were sequenced by immunoSEQ multiplex PCR, and TCRdb holds only the in-frame ones, with some missing. The top ten hold about 4.4% of the sample, which has about 200,000 clones, roughly 85% seen once. Concerning this clone itself: Its target is unknown.

The receptor was isolated from a woman in her 30s in good health and CMV-seropositive. Source material: PBMCs. J is TRBJ2-7 and V is TRBV2; 8 nucleotides line up with TRBD1. This chain's CDR3 is CASSVGQAYEQYF. The CDR3 DNA reads TGTGCCAGCAGTGTGGGACAGGCCTACGAGCAGTACTTC.